This is a list of T cell receptor beta chains from one sample in a study of blood T cell repertoires in COVID-19. Some clones are missing from TCRdb's copy, which holds only in-frame ones; the method was immunoSEQ multiplex PCR. This table holds around 280,000 clones, roughly 87% found once. Material for sequencing was peripheral blood. The receptors were sampled from a woman aged 50 to 60 who had recovered from COVID-19. The CDR3 runs from the conserved cysteine through the conserved F or W. A D gene is named only where the DNA matches it firmly. The size field is filled for only some rows; it gives once, few, many or a size class.

clone size,V gene,D gene,J gene,CDR3 DNA,CDR3 protein
-,TRBV6-5,-,TRBJ1-2,TGTGCCAGCAGTTACTCGACAGGCTACTATGGCTACACCTTC,CASSYSTGYYGYTF
-,TRBV5-1,-,TRBJ1-2,TGCGCCAGCAGCGACGGCGGTGGCTACACCTTC,CASSDGGGYTF
-,TRBV5-4,-,TRBJ2-2,TGTGCCAGCAGCACCCCAAGGGGAGGGGAGCTGTTTTTT,CASSTPRGGELFF
-,TRBV28,-,TRBJ2-7,TGTGCCAGCAGACCTGAATGGGGGCAAAACGAGCAGTACTTC,CASRPEWGQNEQYF
once,TRBV24-1,-,TRBJ2-1,TGTGCCACCAGTGAGCCAGCGGGACACGAGCAGTTCTTC,CATSEPAGHEQFF
-,TRBV28,-,TRBJ2-3,TGTGCCAGCAGGCCTGGCGGAGGGTCGGATACGCAGTATTTT,CASRPGGGSDTQYF
-,TRBV4-3,-,TRBJ2-1,TGCGCCAGCAGCCAAGATCACACCTCGAACAATGAGCAGTTCTTC,CASSQDHTSNNEQFF
-,TRBV6-2/TRBV6-3,TRBD1,TRBJ1-2,TGTGCCAGCAGTCCCACCGGGACAGGGGGCTATGGCTACACCTTC,CASSPTGTGGYGYTF
-,TRBV6-5,-,TRBJ2-2,TGTGCCAGCAGTTATATCGGAGGAGGCGGGGAGCTGTTTTTT,CASSYIGGGGELFF
-,TRBV7-8,TRBD1,TRBJ1-1,TGTGCCAGCAGCCTCCGGGACAGGGGCCTGAACACTGAAGCTTTCTTT,CASSLRDRGLNTEAFF
-,TRBV30,TRBD1,TRBJ2-7,TGTGCCTGGAGGGCCGGGACAGTGGTCTCCTACGAGCAGTACTTC,CAWRAGTVVSYEQYF
once,TRBV2,TRBD1,TRBJ2-7,TGTGCCAGTCTAAGGGACAGACCTTACCGCGAGCAGTACTTC,CASLRDRPYREQYF
-,TRBV5-5,TRBD1,TRBJ1-2,TGTGCCAGCAGCTTGGGACAGGGGAGTTACTATGGCTACACCTTC,CASSLGQGSYYGYTF